This T cell receptor (beta chain) derives from a study of blood T cell repertoires in COVID-19. Study information: Spain, Italy and the United States supplied samples that represented acute and convalescent COVID-19. In each case, the material was cDNA or gDNA derived from T cells, B-cell-depleted T cells, or PBMCs.

Authors' analysis steps: Counts of nucleated cells, estimated from reference gene primer amplification, were obtained. This table comes from immunoSEQ multiplex PCR, and its TCRdb copy is limited to in-frame clones, with some not included. V and J calls plus clone size are reproduced from that table; the DNA served to infer D and trimming. Found here are some 230,000 clones, 80% to 90% of them singletons; the top ten hold over 2%. The J segment lost 5 bases and the V segment lost 6 bases, leaving 6 bases of the junction unmatched. Germline V CDR1 and CDR2: MNHEY, SVGAGI. This CDR3 spans 15 amino acids.

Sequenced input: peripheral blood. The TCR sequence derives from a man younger than 40 who had recovered from COVID-19. This chain uses TRBV6-5 with TRBJ2-2, with 10 bases matching TRBD1. CDR3 protein: CASSSSGQGTGELFF. The CDR3 DNA reads as TGTGCCAGCAGCTCCTCGGGACAGGGGACCGGGGAGCTGTTTTTT.